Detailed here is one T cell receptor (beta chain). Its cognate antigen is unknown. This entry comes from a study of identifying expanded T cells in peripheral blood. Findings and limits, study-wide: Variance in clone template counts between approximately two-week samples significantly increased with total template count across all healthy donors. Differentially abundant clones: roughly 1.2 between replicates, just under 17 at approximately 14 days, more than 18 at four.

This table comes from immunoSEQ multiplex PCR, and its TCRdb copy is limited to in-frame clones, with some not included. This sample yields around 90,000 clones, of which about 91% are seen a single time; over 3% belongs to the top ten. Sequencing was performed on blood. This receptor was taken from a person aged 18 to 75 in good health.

CDR3 sequence (DNA): TGTGCCAGCAGCTACCAAACAGATCAGCCCCAGCATTTT. This encodes CASSYQTDQPQHF. The V gene is TRBV11-2, the J gene TRBJ1-5; D gene unclear. Germline assignment: CDR1 SGHAT and CDR2 FQNNGV. V gave up 4 bases and J gave up 5 bases, with 9 bases separating them. The CDR3 has 13 amino acids.